This section outlines one TCR beta chain sequence together with its context. This sample was taken from a study of blood T cell repertoires in COVID-19. Trimming took off 7 bases at V and 8 bases at J, with 12 bases between the two ends. The CDR3 covers 12 residues. In germline, CDR1 is GTSNPN, CDR2 SVGIG (reference sequence). Per the authors' pipeline: The authors estimated nucleated cell counts from reference gene primer amplification. The protocol was immunoSEQ multiplex PCR, while the TCRdb copy is restricted to in-frame clones and leaves out a portion. V and J calls plus clone size are reproduced from that table; the DNA served to infer D and trimming. The top ten clones hold more than 20% of a sample with around 120,000 clones, 80% of them seen once.

The specimen was peripheral blood. This TCR was sampled from a human donor in a cohort sampled during active COVID-19. The chain combines TRBV30 with TRBJ1-6; D gene ambiguous. Here the CDR3 reads CASNNQDSPLHF. The CDR3 nucleotides are TGTGCCTCGAATAACCAGGATTCACCCCTCCACTTT.